This TCR beta chain was found in a study of blood T cell repertoires in COVID-19. The overall study: COVID-19 samples, acute and convalescent, were from the United States, Italy and Spain. PBMCs, B-cell-depleted T cells, or T cells were the source of the cDNA or gDNA that made up the material.

The CDR3 runs 18 residues. The germline gives CDR1 SGHAT, CDR2 FQNNGV. Trimming took 1 base from V and 7 from J; bases not matched to a gene: 12. Authors' analysis steps: Estimation of nucleated cell counts relied on the amplification of reference gene primers. Repertoires were generated with immunoSEQ multiplex PCR, while TCRdb's copy carries only in-frame clones and drops some. V and J calls and clone size are those listed in that table; D and trimming were worked out from the DNA. The repertoire holds under 250,000 clones, with around 90% as singletons. Sequenced material: peripheral blood. The source of this sequence is a man aged 55 to 70 who had recovered from COVID-19. The chain combines TRBV11-2 with TRBJ2-1; 11 bases match TRBD2. The CDR3 is CASSLVWVASGRLNEQFF. CDR3 coding DNA: TGTGCCAGCAGCTTAGTGTGGGTTGCTAGCGGGAGGTTGAATGAGCAGTTCTTC.